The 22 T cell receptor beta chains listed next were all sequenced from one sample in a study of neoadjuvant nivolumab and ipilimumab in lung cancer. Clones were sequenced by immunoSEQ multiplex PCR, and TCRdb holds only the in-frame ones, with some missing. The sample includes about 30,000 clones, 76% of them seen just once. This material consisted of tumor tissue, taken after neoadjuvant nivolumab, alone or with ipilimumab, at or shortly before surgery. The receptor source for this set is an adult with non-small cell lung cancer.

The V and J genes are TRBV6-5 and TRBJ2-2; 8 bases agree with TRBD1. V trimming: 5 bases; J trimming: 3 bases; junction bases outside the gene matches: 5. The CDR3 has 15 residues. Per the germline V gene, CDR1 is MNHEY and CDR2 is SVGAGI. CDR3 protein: CASSKPGQDTGELFF. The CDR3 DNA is TGTGCCAGCAGTAAGCCGGGACAGGACACCGGGGAGCTGTTTTTT.

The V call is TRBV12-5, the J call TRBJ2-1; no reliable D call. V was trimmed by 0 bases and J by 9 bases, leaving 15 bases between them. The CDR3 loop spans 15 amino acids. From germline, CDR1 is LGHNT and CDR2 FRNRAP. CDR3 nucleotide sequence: TGTGCTAGTGGTTTGGTAATCGGCGAAATCAGTGAGCAGTTCTTC. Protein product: CASGLVIGEISEQFF.

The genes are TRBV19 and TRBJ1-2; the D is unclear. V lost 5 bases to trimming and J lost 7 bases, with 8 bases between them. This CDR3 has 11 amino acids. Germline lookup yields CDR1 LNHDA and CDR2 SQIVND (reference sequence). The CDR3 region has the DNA TGTGCCAGTAGTGTGTGGGGTGGCTACACCTTC. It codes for CASSVWGGYTF.

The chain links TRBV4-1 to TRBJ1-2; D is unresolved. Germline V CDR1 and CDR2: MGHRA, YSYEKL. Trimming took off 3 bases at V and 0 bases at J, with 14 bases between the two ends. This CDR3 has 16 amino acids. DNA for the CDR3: TGCGCCAGCAGCCAGTACTTAACGGAAGCTAACTATGGCTACACCTTC. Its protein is CASSQYLTEANYGYTF.

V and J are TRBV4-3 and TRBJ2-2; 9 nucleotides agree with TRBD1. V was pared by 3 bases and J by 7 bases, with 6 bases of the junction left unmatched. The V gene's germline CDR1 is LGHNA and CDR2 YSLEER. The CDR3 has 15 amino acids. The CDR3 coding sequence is TGCGCCAGCAGCCAGGACTACAGGGGGCGCGGGGAGCTGTTTTTT. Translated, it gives CASSQDYRGRGELFF.

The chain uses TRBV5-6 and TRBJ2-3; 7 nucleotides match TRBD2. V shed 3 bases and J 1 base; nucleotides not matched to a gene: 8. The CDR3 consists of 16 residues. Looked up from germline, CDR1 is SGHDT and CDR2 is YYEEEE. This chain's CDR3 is CASSWQSGVGTDTQYF. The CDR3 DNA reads TGTGCCAGCAGCTGGCAAAGCGGGGTAGGCACAGATACGCAGTATTTT.

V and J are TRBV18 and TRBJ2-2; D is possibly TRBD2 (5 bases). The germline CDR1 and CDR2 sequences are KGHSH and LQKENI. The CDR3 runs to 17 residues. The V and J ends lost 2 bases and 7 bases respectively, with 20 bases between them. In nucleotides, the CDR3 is TGTGCCAGCTCACCAAGCTACCTAGTCGGGGAGAACGGGGAGCTGTTTTTT. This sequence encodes CASSPSYLVGENGELFF.

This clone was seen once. The CDR3 loop reads CASSEGRYSAEAFF. CDR3 sequence (DNA): TGTGCCAGCAGCGAGGGGAGGTATTCCGCTGAAGCTTTCTTT. The V and J genes are TRBV6-5 and TRBJ1-1; D might be TRBD1 (5 bases). The CDR3 is 14 amino acids. In germline, CDR1 is MNHEY, CDR2 SVGAGI. With 6 bases removed from V and 6 bases from J, the gap between germline ends came to 17 bases.

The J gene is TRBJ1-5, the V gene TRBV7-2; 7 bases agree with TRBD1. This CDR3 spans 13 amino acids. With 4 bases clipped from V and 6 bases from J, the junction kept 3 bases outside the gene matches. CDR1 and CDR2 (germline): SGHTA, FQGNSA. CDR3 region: CASSWTGSQPQHF. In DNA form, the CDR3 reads TGTGCCAGCAGCTGGACAGGTAGTCAGCCCCAGCATTTT.

The DNA of the CDR3 is TGCGCCAGCAGCCGGGGCGGGACAGGGAAAAACATTCAGTACTTC. It encodes CASSRGGTGKNIQYF. The chain recombines TRBV5-1 with TRBJ2-4, with 9 bases matching TRBD1. CDR1 is SGHRS and CDR2 is YFSETQ in the germline V gene. The CDR3 runs to 15 residues. V lost 4 bases and J lost 4; bases outside the gene matches: 6.

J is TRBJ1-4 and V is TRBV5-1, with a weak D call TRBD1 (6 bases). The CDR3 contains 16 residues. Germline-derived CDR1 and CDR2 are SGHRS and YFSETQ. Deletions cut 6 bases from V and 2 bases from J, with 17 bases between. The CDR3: CASKGGPTGTNEKLFF. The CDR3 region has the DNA TGCGCCAGCAAGGGGGGCCCGACGGGGACTAATGAAAAACTGTTTTTT.

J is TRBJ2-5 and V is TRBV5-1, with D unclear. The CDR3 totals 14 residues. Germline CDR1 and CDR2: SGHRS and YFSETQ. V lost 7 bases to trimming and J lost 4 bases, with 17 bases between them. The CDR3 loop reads CASSSLGIRETQYF. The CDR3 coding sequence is TGCGCCAGCTCATCCCTGGGCATAAGAGAGACCCAGTACTTC.

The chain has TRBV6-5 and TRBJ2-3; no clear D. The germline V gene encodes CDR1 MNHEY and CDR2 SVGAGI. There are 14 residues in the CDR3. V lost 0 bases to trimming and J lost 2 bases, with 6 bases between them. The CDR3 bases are TGTGCCAGCAGTTACTCACGTTACACAGATACGCAGTATTTT. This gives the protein CASSYSRYTDTQYF.

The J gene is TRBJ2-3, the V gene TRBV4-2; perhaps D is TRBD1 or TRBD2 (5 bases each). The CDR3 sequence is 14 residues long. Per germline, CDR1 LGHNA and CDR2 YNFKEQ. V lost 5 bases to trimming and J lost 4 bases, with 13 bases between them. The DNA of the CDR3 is TGTGCCAGCAGCTTGGGTAGGGACCCAGATACGCAGTATTTT. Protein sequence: CASSLGRDPDTQYF.

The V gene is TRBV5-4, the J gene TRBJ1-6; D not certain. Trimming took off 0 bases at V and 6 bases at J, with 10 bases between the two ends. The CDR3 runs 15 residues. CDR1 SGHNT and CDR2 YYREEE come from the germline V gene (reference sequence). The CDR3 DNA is TGTGCCAGCAGCTTGGAGGGCAGGCCTAATTCACCCCTCCACTTT. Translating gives CASSLEGRPNSPLHF. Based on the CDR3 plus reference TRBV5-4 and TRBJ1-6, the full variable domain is ETGVTQSPTHLIKTRGQQVTLRCSSQSGHNTVSWYQQALGQGPQFIFQYYREEENGRGNFPPRFSGLQFPNYSSELNVNALELDDSALYLCASSLEGRPNSPLHFGNGTRLTVT.

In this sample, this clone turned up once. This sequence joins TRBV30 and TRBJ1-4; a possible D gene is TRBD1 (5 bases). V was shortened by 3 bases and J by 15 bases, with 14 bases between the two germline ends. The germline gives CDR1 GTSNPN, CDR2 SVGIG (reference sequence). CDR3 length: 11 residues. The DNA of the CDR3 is TGTGCCTGGAGAACGGTCGGGACTGTGTTTTTT. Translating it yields CAWRTVGTVFF.

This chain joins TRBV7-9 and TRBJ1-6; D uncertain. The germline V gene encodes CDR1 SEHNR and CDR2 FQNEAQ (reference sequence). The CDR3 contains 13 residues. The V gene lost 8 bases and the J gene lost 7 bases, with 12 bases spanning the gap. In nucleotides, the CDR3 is TGTGCCAGCGGACGGGCCGGCAATTCACCCCTCCACTTT. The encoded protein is CASGRAGNSPLHF.

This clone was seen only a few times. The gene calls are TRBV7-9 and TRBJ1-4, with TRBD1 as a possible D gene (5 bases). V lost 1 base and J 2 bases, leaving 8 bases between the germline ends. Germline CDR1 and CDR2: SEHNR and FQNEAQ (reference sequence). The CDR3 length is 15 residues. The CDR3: CASSLGGTTNEKLFF. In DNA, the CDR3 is TGTGCCAGCAGCTTAGGGGGGACTACTAATGAAAAACTGTTTTTT.

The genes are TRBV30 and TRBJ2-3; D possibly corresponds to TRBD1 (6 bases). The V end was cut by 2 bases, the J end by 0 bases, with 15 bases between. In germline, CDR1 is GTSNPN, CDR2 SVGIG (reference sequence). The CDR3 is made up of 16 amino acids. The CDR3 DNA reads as TGTGCCTGGAGTTTACAGGGTTCCTCTAGCACAGATACGCAGTATTTT. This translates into CAWSLQGSSSTDTQYF.

The CDR3 loop reads CASSRRTGVNTEAFF. CDR3 coding DNA: TGTGCCAGCAGCCGGAGAACAGGGGTGAACACTGAAGCTTTCTTT. The chain employs TRBV6-6 and TRBJ1-1, with 7 bases lining up with TRBD1. After removal of 6 bases from V and 0 bases from J, the junction contained 7 bases not matched to a gene. The CDR3 runs to 15 residues. Germline-derived CDR1 and CDR2 are MNHNY and SVGAGI (reference sequence).

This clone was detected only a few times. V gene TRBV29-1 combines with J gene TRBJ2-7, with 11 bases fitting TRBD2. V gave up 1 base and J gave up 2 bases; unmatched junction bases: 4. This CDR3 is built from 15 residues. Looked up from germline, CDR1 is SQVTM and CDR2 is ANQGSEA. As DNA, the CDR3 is TGCAGCGTTGAAGTCCTAGCGGGGGGAGCCTACGAGCAGTACTTC. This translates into CSVEVLAGGAYEQYF.

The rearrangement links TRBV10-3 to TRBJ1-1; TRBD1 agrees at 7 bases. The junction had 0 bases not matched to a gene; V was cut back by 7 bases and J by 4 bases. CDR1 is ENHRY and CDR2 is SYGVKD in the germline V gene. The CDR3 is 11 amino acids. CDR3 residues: CAITGGTEAFF. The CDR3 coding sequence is TGTGCCATCACAGGGGGCACTGAAGCTTTCTTT.